The 11 T cell receptor beta chains reported below all come from one sample, sequenced in a study of PD-L1 blockade in urothelial cancer. Generated by immunoSEQ multiplex PCR, the TCRdb table keeps only in-frame clones and is missing some. The sample lists about 63,000 clones, roughly 76% seen once, with more than 5% in the top ten. Time point defined: pretreatment peripheral blood. The input for sequencing was PBMCs, taken around atezolizumab (anti-PD-L1) treatment. Every receptor here comes from a man between 65 and 85 years old with urothelial cancer.

This clone appeared once. The chain uses TRBV5-1 and TRBJ1-5; D gene ambiguous. V was pared by 0 bases and J by 3 bases, with 7 bases between. The CDR3 is made up of 14 amino acids. The germline V gene has CDR1 SGHRS and CDR2 YFSETQ. The DNA of the CDR3 is TGCGCCAGCAGCTTGGAGAGGGTCAATCAGCCCCAGCATTTT. Residues: CASSLERVNQPQHF. Using reference TRBV5-1 and TRBJ1-5 for the parts outside the CDR3, the full variable domain is KAGVTQTPRYLIKTRGQQVTLSCSPISGHRSVSWYQQTPGQGLQFLFEYFSETQRNKGNFPGRFSGRQFSNSRSEMNVSTLELGDSALYLCASSLERVNQPQHFGDGTRLSIL.

The genes are TRBV9 and TRBJ2-7; TRBD1 is a possible D gene (6 bases). Germline CDR1 is SGDLS and CDR2 is YYNGEE. The V end lost 0 bases, the J end lost 5 bases, and 9 bases lay between the germline ends. The CDR3 covers 13 residues. The CDR3 loop reads CASSVGQANEQYF. CDR3 nucleotide sequence: TGTGCCAGCAGCGTAGGACAGGCCAACGAGCAGTACTTC.

The chain has TRBV13 and TRBJ2-7, with D unresolved. The CDR3 consists of 11 residues. Germline lookup yields CDR1 PRHDT and CDR2 FYEKMQ (reference sequence). V was pared by 2 bases and J by 7 bases, with 6 bases between. DNA of the CDR3: TGTGCCAGCAGCTTAAACCGGGAGCAGTACTTC. Protein: CASSLNREQYF.

This chain uses TRBV6-1 with TRBJ1-5; TRBD1 is a possible D gene (6 bases). The germline V gene encodes CDR1 MNHNS and CDR2 SASEGT. The V and J ends lost 4 bases and 0 bases respectively, with 16 bases between them. This CDR3 is 17 amino acids long. CDR3 DNA: TGTGCCAGCAGTGCTGAAAAGGACAGTCTTAGCAATCAGCCCCAGCATTTT. Its protein is CASSAEKDSLSNQPQHF.

Here the CDR3 reads CASSELPVRTEAFF. The CDR3, as DNA: TGTGCCAGCAGTGAACTCCCCGTTCGCACTGAAGCTTTCTTT. The chain uses TRBV28 and TRBJ1-1; D uncertain. The CDR3 contains 14 residues. V lost 5 bases, J lost 4 bases, and 14 bases lay in between. CDR1 MDHEN and CDR2 SYDVKM come from the germline V gene.

This clone was seen just once. The chain combines TRBV6-5 with TRBJ2-5; tentative D call: TRBD2 (6 bases). V was clipped by 2 bases and J by 4 bases, with 14 bases between them. Looked up from germline, CDR1 is MNHEY and CDR2 is SVGAGI. CDR3 length: 15 amino acids. The CDR3 DNA follows: TGTGCCAGCAGTTACGTACGCGGGGCGGGAGAGACCCAGTACTTC. It codes for CASSYVRGAGETQYF.

V usage is TRBV30 and J usage is TRBJ2-3; the match to TRBD1 covers 8 bases. With 5 bases clipped from V and 2 bases from J, the junction kept 9 bases outside the gene matches. CDR3 size: 15 residues. Germline V lookup: CDR1 GTSNPN, CDR2 SVGIG (reference sequence). CDR3 protein: CAWSGQGVPTDTQYF. CDR3 nucleotide sequence: TGTGCCTGGTCCGGACAGGGTGTTCCCACAGATACGCAGTATTTT.

The chain links TRBV5-1 to TRBJ2-7; a possible D gene is TRBD2 (7 bases). Looked up from germline, CDR1 is SGHRS and CDR2 is YFSETQ. CDR3 length: 15 residues. The ends were cut back, 4 bases at V and 3 bases at J, with 17 bases in the middle. In nucleotides, the CDR3 is TGCGCCAGCAGCCCAGGCTCGGGGGGCAACTACGAGCAGTACTTC. This gives the protein CASSPGSGGNYEQYF.

As regards this clone: The same CDR3 is also encoded by other DNA sequences in this sample. The CDR3 sequence: CSVGYGHTYEQYF. The CDR3 nucleotides are TGCAGCGTTGGATATGGACATACCTACGAGCAGTACTTC. This sequence joins TRBV29-1 and TRBJ2-7, with D possibly being TRBD1 (5 bases). The V end was cut by 4 bases, the J end by 2 bases, with 12 bases between. This CDR3 has 13 amino acids. The germline CDR1 and CDR2 sequences are SQVTM and ANQGSEA.

V is TRBV19 and J is TRBJ1-6; TRBD1 is a possible D gene (6 bases). V lost 7 bases and J lost 5, with 24 bases in between. The CDR3 consists of 18 residues. Germline V gene data show CDR1 as LNHDA and CDR2 as SQIVND (reference sequence). CDR3 nucleotides: TGTGCCAGTACTAAGGAGTTGACAGGCTTCGGGAATAATTCACCCCTCCACTTT. This sequence encodes CASTKELTGFGNNSPLHF.

The chain carries TRBV11-3 and TRBJ1-1; D is unclear. Deletions cut 5 bases from V and 1 base from J, with 8 bases between. This CDR3 has 13 amino acids. Looked up from germline, CDR1 is SGHNT and CDR2 is YENEEA. The DNA for the CDR3 is TGTGCCAGCAGCGAGAACCAGAACACTGAAGCTTTCTTT. This encodes CASSENQNTEAFF.